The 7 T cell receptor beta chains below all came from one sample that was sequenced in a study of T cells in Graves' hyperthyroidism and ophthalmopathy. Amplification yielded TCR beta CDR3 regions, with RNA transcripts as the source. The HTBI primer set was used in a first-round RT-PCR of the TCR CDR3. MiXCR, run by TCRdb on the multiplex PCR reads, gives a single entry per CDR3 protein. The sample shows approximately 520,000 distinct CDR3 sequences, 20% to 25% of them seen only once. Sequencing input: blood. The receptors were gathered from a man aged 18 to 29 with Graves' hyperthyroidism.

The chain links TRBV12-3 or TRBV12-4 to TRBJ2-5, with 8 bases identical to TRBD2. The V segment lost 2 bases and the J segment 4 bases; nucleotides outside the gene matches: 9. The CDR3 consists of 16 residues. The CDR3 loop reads CASSLSRAGGRETQYF. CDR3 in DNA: TGTGCCAGCAGTTTAAGCAGGGCGGGGGGACGAGAGACCCAGTACTTC.

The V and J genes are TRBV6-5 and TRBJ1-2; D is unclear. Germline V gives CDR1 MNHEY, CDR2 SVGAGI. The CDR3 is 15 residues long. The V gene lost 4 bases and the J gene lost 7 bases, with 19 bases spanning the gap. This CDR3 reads CASSSRATGSGGYTF. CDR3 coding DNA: TGTGCCAGCAGTTCTCGGGCGACCGGCAGCGGTGGCTACACCTTC.

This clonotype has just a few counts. DNA for the CDR3: TGCAGTGCTAGAGATATTTTTAGGACAGCTCATCCCTACGAGCAGTACTTC. It specifies CSARDIFRTAHPYEQYF. The genes are TRBV20-1 and TRBJ2-7; D possibly corresponds to TRBD1 (6 bases). Germline V lookup: CDR1 DFQATT, CDR2 SNEGSKA (reference sequence). V lost 0 bases, J lost 2 bases, and 20 bases lay in between. This CDR3 has 17 amino acids.

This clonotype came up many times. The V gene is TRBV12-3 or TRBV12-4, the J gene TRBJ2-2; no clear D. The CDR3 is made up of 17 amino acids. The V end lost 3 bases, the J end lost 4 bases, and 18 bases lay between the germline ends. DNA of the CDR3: TGTGCCAGCAGTTTCTTTGGTCTATCTGGTAGCACCGGGGAGCTGTTTTTT. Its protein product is CASSFFGLSGSTGELFF.

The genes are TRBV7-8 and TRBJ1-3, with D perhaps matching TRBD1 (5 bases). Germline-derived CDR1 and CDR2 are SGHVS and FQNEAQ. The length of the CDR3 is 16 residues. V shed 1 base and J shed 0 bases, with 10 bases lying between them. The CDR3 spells CASSLVLGVSGNTIYF. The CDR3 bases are TGTGCCAGCAGCTTAGTCCTGGGGGTCTCTGGAAACACCATATATTTT.

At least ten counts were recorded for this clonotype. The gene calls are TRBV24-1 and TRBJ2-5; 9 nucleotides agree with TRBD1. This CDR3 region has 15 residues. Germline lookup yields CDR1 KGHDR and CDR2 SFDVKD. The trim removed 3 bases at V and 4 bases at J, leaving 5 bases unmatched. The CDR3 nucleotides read TGTGCCACCAGTGATACACAGGGGGCAGGAGAGACCCAGTACTTC. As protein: CATSDTQGAGETQYF.

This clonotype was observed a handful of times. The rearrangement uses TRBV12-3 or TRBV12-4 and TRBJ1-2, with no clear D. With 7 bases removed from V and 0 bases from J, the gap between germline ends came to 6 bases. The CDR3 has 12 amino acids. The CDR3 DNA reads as TGTGCCAGCAAAATCGCTAACTATGGCTACACCTTC. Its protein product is CASKIANYGYTF.